Below, 10 T cell receptor beta chains from the same sample are listed, as sequenced in a study of CXCR3-negative and CXCR3-positive naive CD8 T cells. The libraries of TRB cDNA were prepared using 5' RACE with UMI labels. TCRdb re-called the 5' RACE reads and gives one entry per CDR3 protein, without DNA. Its table records around 140,000 distinct CDR3 sequences. Source material: naive CXCR3- CD8+ T cells from blood. Subset defined: CD45RO-CCR7+CD27+CD95- naive CD8+ T cells lacking CXCR3 (TNR3-). Receptor source: a human donor in good health. Some clones in this sample may be carry-over from other donors' samples.

This chain joins TRBV4-1 and TRBJ2-1; the D call from TCRdb, TRBD1, cannot be confirmed without DNA. Germline V lookup: CDR1 MGHRA, CDR2 YSYEKL. The CDR3 extends over 15 amino acids. The CDR3 is CASSLGQASYNEQFF.

The chain combines TRBV4-3 with TRBJ1-5; TCRdb designates TRBD1, a call that cannot be tested without DNA. This CDR3 is built from 14 residues. Germline lookup yields CDR1 LGHNA and CDR2 YSLEER. The CDR3 sequence: CASSQGQGDQPQHF.

This chain links TRBV5-5 with TRBJ2-5; TCRdb outputs TRBD2, but without DNA this stays unchecked. CDR1 is SGHKS and CDR2 is YYEKEE in the germline V gene (reference sequence). The CDR3 totals 17 residues. CDR3 residues: CASSPGLADIRGETQYF.

The rearrangement joins TRBV21-1 to TRBJ2-7; the TRBD2 assignment by TCRdb is unverifiable without DNA. TRBV21-1 is a pseudogene locus. The CDR3 is 17 amino acids. CDR3 amino acids: CASIRGASGGDSYEQYF.

V usage is TRBV5-1 and J usage is TRBJ2-5; TCRdb outputs TRBD2, but without DNA this stays unchecked. CDR1 and CDR2 from the germline V gene are SGHRS and YFSETQ. The CDR3 runs 16 residues. CDR3 amino acids: CASSAGAFLYQETQYF.

This chain uses TRBV6-2 or TRBV6-3 with TRBJ1-2; absent DNA, TCRdb's TRBD1 call cannot be checked. Per the germline V gene, CDR1 is MNHEY and CDR2 is SVGEGT. The CDR3 sequence is 15 residues long. CDR3 sequence: CASRPPGQLLYGYTF.

The chain carries TRBV5-1 and TRBJ2-7. CDR1 and CDR2 (germline): SGHRS, YFSETQ. The CDR3 has 13 residues. The CDR3 sequence is CASSGYATYEQYF.

This chain links TRBV28 with TRBJ2-3; TCRdb designates TRBD1, a call that cannot be tested without DNA. The CDR3 is 16 residues long. Germline V gives CDR1 MDHEN, CDR2 SYDVKM. CDR3 amino acids: CASPPKAGPITDTQYF.

CDR3 amino acids: CASSTEVGLAGPTYNEQFF. The chain recombines TRBV7-2 with TRBJ2-1; TCRdb's D gene call, TRBD2, goes unchecked for lack of DNA. This CDR3 is 19 amino acids long. The germline CDR1 and CDR2 sequences are SGHTA and FQGNSA.

The chain combines TRBV7-3 with TRBJ2-1; no DNA is available, so the TRBD1 call from TCRdb remains unchecked. Germline CDR1 and CDR2: SGHTA and FQGTGA. This CDR3 has 17 residues. CDR3 sequence: CASSPRDGGVSYNEQFF.